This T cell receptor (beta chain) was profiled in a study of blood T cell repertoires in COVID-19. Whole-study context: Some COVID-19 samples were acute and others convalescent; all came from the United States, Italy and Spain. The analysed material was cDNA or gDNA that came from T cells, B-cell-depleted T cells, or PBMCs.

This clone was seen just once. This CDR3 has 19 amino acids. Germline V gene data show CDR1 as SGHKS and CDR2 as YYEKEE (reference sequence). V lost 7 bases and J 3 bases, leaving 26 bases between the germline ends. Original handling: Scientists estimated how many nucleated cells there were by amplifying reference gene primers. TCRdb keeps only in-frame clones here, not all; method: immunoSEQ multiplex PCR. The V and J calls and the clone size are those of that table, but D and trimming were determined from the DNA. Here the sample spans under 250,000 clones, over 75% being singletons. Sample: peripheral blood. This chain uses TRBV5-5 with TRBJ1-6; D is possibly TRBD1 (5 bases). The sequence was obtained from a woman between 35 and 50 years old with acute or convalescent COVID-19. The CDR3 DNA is TGTGCCAGCCAAGCGGGACGAGGGGCTGAGCTGGGCTATAATTCACCCCTCCACTTT. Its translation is CASQAGRGAELGYNSPLHF.